The TCR beta chain under discussion was sequenced for a study of T cell responses to AZD1222 COVID-19 vaccine. In regard to this clone: Its matching antigen is unknown.

Produced via immunoSEQ multiplex PCR; TCRdb's table is partial and in-frame only. The sample contains 200,000 to 250,000 clones, 90% to 95% of which appear only once. Study results and limitations: An increase in Spike-specific TCR breadth and depth was observed after two AZD1222 doses.

Germline-derived CDR1 and CDR2 are MDHEN and SYDVKM. The ends were cut back, 6 bases at V and 3 bases at J, with 17 bases in the middle. The CDR3 extends over 15 amino acids. The chain carries TRBV28 and TRBJ1-2, with TRBD1 as a possible D gene (6 bases). The TCR was taken from an adult in good health. Here the sequenced sample was peripheral blood, taken on day 0 of MenACWY control vaccination. CDR3 sequence: CASSNAGAGDYGYTF. Written as DNA, the CDR3 is TGTGCCAGCAGCAATGCAGGGGCAGGAGACTATGGCTACACCTTC.